The rows below give T cell receptor beta chains drawn from one sample of a study of cytomegalovirus exposure and HLA in healthy donors. Assay: immunoSEQ multiplex PCR; the TCRdb copy retains only in-frame clones and omits some. The sample shows 110,000 to 150,000 clones, around three quarters of them seen only once. Sequencing used PBMCs. These receptors all stem from a woman between 18 and 30 years old in good health and CMV-seropositive. The conserved cysteine and the conserved F or W are not part of the CDR3 here. A clone size is listed for some rows: how often the clone was seen (once, few, many), or a class if it is expanded.

CDR3 length: 14
J gene: TRBJ1-2
V gene: TRBV5-5
clone size: .
CDR3 protein: ASSGQTGIASNGYT

CDR3 length: 13
J gene: TRBJ2-7
V gene: TRBV5-6
clone size: .
CDR3 protein: ASSSGTGGPYEQY

CDR3 length: 13
J gene: TRBJ1-5
V gene: TRBV28
clone size: .
CDR3 protein: ASSLYDSSNQPQH

CDR3 length: 14
J gene: TRBJ1-6
V gene: TRBV27
clone size: .
CDR3 protein: ASMSAGKVGDSPLH

CDR3 length: 13
J gene: TRBJ2-7
V gene: TRBV2
clone size: .
CDR3 protein: ASSVERGVSYEQY

CDR3 length: 11
J gene: TRBJ1-1
V gene: TRBV7-6
clone size: .
CDR3 protein: ASSLALNTEAF

CDR3 length: 13
J gene: TRBJ1-2
V gene: TRBV6-1
clone size: .
CDR3 protein: ASSTNGETNYGYT

CDR3 length: 12
J gene: TRBJ2-7
V gene: TRBV2
clone size: few
CDR3 protein: ASSEPGLSYEQY

CDR3 length: 13
J gene: TRBJ2-3
V gene: TRBV6-6
clone size: few
CDR3 protein: ASNHGGTSTDTQY

CDR3 length: 10
J gene: TRBJ1-5
V gene: TRBV19
clone size: .
CDR3 protein: ASTPSGGPQH

CDR3 length: 15
J gene: TRBJ1-2
V gene: TRBV27
clone size: .
CDR3 protein: ASRLNSGGLTFYGYT